The 4 T cell receptor beta chains below were found in one sample sequenced in a study of graft-versus-host responses after intestinal transplantation. Profiling relied on immunoSEQ multiplex PCR, and the TCRdb table lists in-frame clones only, not all of them. The sample lists approximately 19,000 clones; roughly 82% were seen once. The specimen comprised PBMCs, sampled 14 days after transplant. The receptors originated from a human patient who received an intestinal transplant, so some T cells may come from the graft donor.

The sample holds one count of this clone. J is TRBJ2-4 and V is TRBV6-5; 8 bases fit TRBD1. This CDR3 contains 13 residues. V dropped 5 bases and J dropped 6; count of bases not matched to a gene: 3. Germline V gene lookup returns CDR1 MNHEY and CDR2 SVGAGI. In DNA form, the CDR3 reads TGTGCCAGCAGTGAAGGACAGGGAAACATTCAGTACTTC. Translated: CASSEGQGNIQYF.

V gene TRBV2 combines with J gene TRBJ2-7, with 7 nucleotides matching TRBD1. The germline V gene encodes CDR1 SNHLY and CDR2 FYNNEI. The ends lost 6 bases at V and 4 bases at J; junction bases unmatched: 6. This CDR3 contains 13 residues. In DNA form, the CDR3 reads TGTGCCAGCAGCCGGGACAGCTTGTACGAGCAGTACTTC. Protein sequence: CASSRDSLYEQYF.

J is TRBJ2-2 and V is TRBV27; perhaps TRBD2 as D (6 bases). V gave up 7 bases and J gave up 7 bases, with 13 bases separating them. The CDR3 is 13 residues long. CDR1 is MNHEY, CDR2 SMNVEV, per germline (reference sequence). The CDR3 sequence is CASNHQGGGELFF. In DNA, the CDR3 is TGTGCCAGCAACCACCAGGGAGGCGGGGAGCTGTTTTTT.

The chain has TRBV12-5 and TRBJ1-1; the D gene is possibly TRBD1 (5 bases). V was clipped by 0 bases and J by 4 bases, with 24 bases between them. The CDR3 length is 19 residues. The germline V gene encodes CDR1 LGHNT and CDR2 FRNRAP. The CDR3 here is CASGLVLTLIAGRGTEAFF. Written as DNA, the CDR3 is TGTGCTAGTGGTTTGGTACTCACACTCATAGCGGGGAGGGGCACTGAAGCTTTCTTT.